The 28 T cell receptor beta chains given below trace back to one sample, sequenced in a study of early T cells in non-severe SARS-CoV-2 infection (dated by TCRdb to the early 2020s). The library came from 5' RACE. TCRdb records NextSeq 500 as the sequencer. TCRdb reanalyzed the raw reads on its own, using fastp at Q25 for trimming and MiXCR for clone calling, and kept in-frame beta chains. Each entry merges the rows of one CDR3 protein and shows their most common DNA and genes. This sample holds fewer than 75,000 distinct CDR3 sequences; 20% to 25% were observed only once. More than 15% of the sample is in the top ten clones. The source was whole blood, collected at baseline. The receptors here all came from an adult who was a healthcare worker with PCR-confirmed SARS-CoV-2 infection or an uninfected control (not recorded which).

The chain is built from TRBV3-1 and TRBJ1-1, with D perhaps TRBD1 (5 bases). The CDR3 loop spans 15 amino acids. Trimming stripped 3 bases from V and 4 bases from J, with 15 bases between. In germline, CDR1 is LGHDT, CDR2 YNNKEL (reference sequence). CDR3 loop: CASSHRWGGGTEAFF. The CDR3 DNA reads as TGTGCCAGCAGCCACCGGTGGGGCGGCGGCACTGAAGCTTTCTTT.

This clonotype was seen more than once but under ten times. The chain joins TRBV2 to TRBJ2-5; 7 nucleotides agree with TRBD1. The CDR3 runs to 14 residues. The germline V gene encodes CDR1 SNHLY and CDR2 FYNNEI. After removal of 5 bases from V and 4 bases from J, the junction contained 7 bases not matched to a gene. CDR3 nucleotide sequence: TGTGCCAGCAGTTCCCAGGGGGTTGCAGAGACCCAGTACTTC. Amino acid sequence: CASSSQGVAETQYF.

The gene calls are TRBV9 and TRBJ2-2; 11 positions match TRBD2. The germline gives CDR1 SGDLS, CDR2 YYNGEE. The CDR3 is 16 amino acids. Losses at the gene ends were 1 base for V and 4 bases for J; bases not matched to a gene: 3. DNA of the CDR3: TGTGCCAGCAGCGTACTAGCGGGGGGCTCCACCGGGGAGCTGTTTTTT. It encodes CASSVLAGGSTGELFF. Variable domain in full (rest from reference TRBV9 and TRBJ2-2): DSGVTQTPKHLITATGQRVTLRCSPRSGDLSVYWYQQSLDQGLQFLIQYYNGEERAKGNILERFSAQQFPDLHSELNLSSLELGDSALYFCASSVLAGGSTGELFFGEGSRLTVL.

This clonotype was counted many times. The chain couples TRBV11-2 to TRBJ1-2, with D maybe TRBD1 (6 bases). The V end was cut by 5 bases, the J end by 4 bases, with 20 bases between. The CDR3 length is 16 residues. Germline values: CDR1 SGHAT, CDR2 FQNNGV. The CDR3 sequence: CASSHNRGHLGYGYTF. The DNA of the CDR3 is TGTGCCAGCAGCCACAACCGGGGACATCTCGGCTATGGCTACACCTTC. The variable domain in full, completed from reference TRBV11-2 and TRBJ1-2, reads EAGVAQSPRYKIIEKRQSVAFWCNPISGHATLYWYQQILGQGPKLLIQFQNNGVVDDSQLPKDRFSAERLKGVDSTLKIQPAKLEDSAVYLCASSHNRGHLGYGYTFGSGTRLTVV.

This clonotype was picked up a small number of times. The chain uses TRBV2 and TRBJ1-2, with 7 bases aligning to TRBD1. V trimming: 6 bases; J trimming: 7 bases; junction bases outside the gene matches: 11. CDR3 length: 14 residues. Looked up from germline, CDR1 is SNHLY and CDR2 is FYNNEI. CDR3 loop: CASRRMGRDSGYTF. The CDR3 region has the DNA TGTGCCAGCAGACGAATGGGGCGGGACAGTGGCTACACCTTC.

This rearrangement joins TRBV7-9 to TRBJ1-2; D might be TRBD1 (5 bases). Germline values: CDR1 SEHNR, CDR2 FQNEAQ (reference sequence). This CDR3 has 14 amino acids. Trimming pared 5 bases from V and 4 bases from J, leaving 14 bases between. CDR3 in DNA: TGTGCCAGCAGCATTGAACAGGTCCTCTATGGCTACACCTTC. It specifies CASSIEQVLYGYTF.

The chain is built from TRBV29-1 and TRBJ2-1; possible D gene TRBD2, 5 bases. The CDR3 length is 10 residues. Germline CDR1 is SQVTM and CDR2 is ANQGSEA. V was pared by 4 bases and J by 9 bases, with 7 bases between. CDR3 in DNA: TGCAGCGTTGGCCGGGGTGAGCAGTTCTTC. Protein sequence: CSVGRGEQFF.

V usage is TRBV3-1 and J usage is TRBJ1-1; maybe TRBD1 (5 bases). V gave up 5 bases and J gave up 5 bases, with 12 bases separating them. CDR3 size: 13 residues. In germline, CDR1 is LGHDT, CDR2 YNNKEL (reference sequence). CDR3 in DNA: TGTGCCAGCAGCAACGGGGGGGTGACTGAAGCTTTCTTT. Translation: CASSNGGVTEAFF. Variable domain in full (rest from reference TRBV3-1 and TRBJ1-1): DTAVSQTPKYLVTQMGNDKSIKCEQNLGHDTMYWYKQDSKKFLKIMFSYNNKELIINETVPNRFSPKSPDKAHLNLHINSLELGDSAVYFCASSNGGVTEAFFGQGTRLTVV.

This clonotype came up many times. The chain uses TRBV29-1 and TRBJ2-3; tentatively, D is TRBD1 (5 bases). The germline V gene encodes CDR1 SQVTM and CDR2 ANQGSEA. CDR3 size: 13 residues. V lost 1 base to trimming and J lost 6 bases, with 11 bases between them. DNA for the CDR3: TGCAGCGTTGAAGGGCAGGGCGCGGATACGCAGTATTTT. This codes for CSVEGQGADTQYF.

The V and J genes are TRBV6-6 and TRBJ2-2; perhaps TRBD2 as D (5 bases). Germline values: CDR1 MNHNY, CDR2 SVGAGI (reference sequence). V lost 9 bases, J lost 6 bases, and 20 bases lay in between. The length of the CDR3 is 15 residues. CDR3 region: CASSFGLVFSGELFF. The CDR3 nucleotides are TGTGCCAGTTCGTTTGGACTGGTATTTTCCGGGGAGCTGTTTTTT.

The V gene is TRBV12-3 or TRBV12-4, the J gene TRBJ1-4; D is perhaps TRBD1 (5 bases). The ends were cut back, 1 base at V and 5 bases at J, with 11 bases in the middle. The CDR3 sequence is 15 residues long. The CDR3: CASSLEGTVNEKLFF. The CDR3 coding sequence is TGTGCCAGCAGTTTAGAAGGGACGGTCAATGAAAAACTGTTTTTT.

V is TRBV4-1 and J is TRBJ2-3; D is perhaps TRBD2 (5 bases). V was shortened by 5 bases and J by 0 bases, with 9 bases between the two germline ends. CDR3 size: 14 residues. CDR1 and CDR2 (germline): MGHRA, YSYEKL. This CDR3 reads CASSGGLSTDTQYF. The DNA for the CDR3 is TGCGCCAGCAGCGGCGGGTTGAGCACAGATACGCAGTATTTT.

This clonotype came up once. For the CDR3, the DNA is TGCAGCGTCGCGACTCGCACAGATACGCAGTATTTT. Residues: CSVATRTDTQYF. V and J are TRBV29-1 and TRBJ2-3; D ambiguous. Trimming took off 6 bases at V and 1 base at J, with 8 bases between the two ends. CDR3 size: 12 residues. Germline V gives CDR1 SQVTM, CDR2 ANQGSEA.

There are a few counts of this clonotype. This chain links TRBV29-1 with TRBJ2-3; D remains ambiguous. Trimming took 7 bases from V and 2 from J, leaving 16 bases between them. Germline lookup yields CDR1 SQVTM and CDR2 ANQGSEA. The CDR3 contains 14 residues. CDR3 sequence: CSAADMRVTDTQYF. The CDR3 DNA reads as TGCAGCGCCGCCGACATGCGTGTCACAGATACGCAGTATTTT.

The chain has TRBV7-8 and TRBJ2-2, with 9 bases identical to TRBD1. The germline V gene encodes CDR1 SGHVS and CDR2 FQNEAQ. V dropped 8 bases and J dropped 4; count of bases not matched to a gene: 5. There are 14 residues in the CDR3. The CDR3 loop reads CASSGTGTTGELFF. In DNA form, the CDR3 reads TGTGCCAGCTCCGGGACAGGGACCACCGGGGAGCTGTTTTTT.

This clonotype was seen repeatedly, ten times or more. The rearrangement joins TRBV29-1 to TRBJ2-3, with D maybe TRBD2 (5 bases). This CDR3 spans 14 amino acids. Deletions cut 4 bases from V and 5 bases from J, with 16 bases between. The germline CDR1 and CDR2 sequences are SQVTM and ANQGSEA. The CDR3 here is CSVGTPEGVDTQYF. CDR3 sequence (DNA): TGCAGCGTTGGGACTCCTGAGGGTGTAGATACGCAGTATTTT.

This clonotype was seen repeatedly, ten times or more. The chain links TRBV19 to TRBJ1-2; TRBD1 matches 9 bases. J gave up 4 bases and V 4 bases, and 7 bases lay outside the gene matches. The CDR3 runs to 15 residues. The germline V gene has CDR1 LNHDA and CDR2 SQIVND (reference sequence). DNA for the CDR3: TGTGCCAGTAGTAGCAACAGGGGGCGCGGCTATGGCTACACCTTC. It yields the protein CASSSNRGRGYGYTF.

This rearrangement joins TRBV12-3 or TRBV12-4 to TRBJ2-1, with 9 bases fitting TRBD1. J lost 0 bases, V lost 5 bases, and 5 bases had no gene match. The CDR3 sequence is 16 residues long. CDR3 nucleotides: TGTGCCAGCAGTCCCCGGGGACAGGGCTCCTACAATGAGCAGTTCTTC. It codes for CASSPRGQGSYNEQFF.

V is TRBV3-1 and J is TRBJ2-2, with no clear D. The CDR3 is 14 residues long. The V gene's germline CDR1 is LGHDT and CDR2 YNNKEL (reference sequence). The V and J ends lost 3 bases and 0 bases respectively, with 5 bases between them. The CDR3 protein is CASSQVSNTGELFF. Written as DNA, the CDR3 is TGTGCCAGCAGCCAGGTGTCGAACACCGGGGAGCTGTTTTTT. The full variable domain, completed using reference TRBV3-1 and TRBJ2-2, is DTAVSQTPKYLVTQMGNDKSIKCEQNLGHDTMYWYKQDSKKFLKIMFSYNNKELIINETVPNRFSPKSPDKAHLNLHINSLELGDSAVYFCASSQVSNTGELFFGEGSRLTVL.

In this sample, this clonotype turned up a few times. The genes are TRBV5-4 and TRBJ1-6, with D uncertain. The CDR3 sequence is 14 residues long. Trimming pared 2 bases from V and 4 bases from J, leaving 7 bases between. Germline V gives CDR1 SGHNT, CDR2 YYREEE (reference sequence). CDR3 sequence (DNA): TGTGCCAGCAGCTTCTCAGAGTATAATTCACCCCTCCACTTT. It codes for CASSFSEYNSPLHF.

This clonotype was counted a few times. The chain uses TRBV7-3 and TRBJ2-2, with D tentatively TRBD1 or TRBD2 (5 bases each). Trimming stripped 1 base from V and 6 bases from J, with 9 bases between. The germline CDR1 and CDR2 sequences are SGHTA and FQGTGA. The length of the CDR3 is 14 residues. CDR3: CASSLIGGPGELFF. The CDR3 coding sequence is TGTGCCAGCAGCTTAATTGGGGGTCCCGGGGAGCTGTTTTTT.

Ten or more counts support this clonotype. The chain is built from TRBV12-3 or TRBV12-4 and TRBJ2-7, with D unresolved. This CDR3 comprises 15 residues. The V and J ends lost 4 bases and 1 base respectively, with 14 bases between them. CDR3 coding DNA: TGTGCCAGCAGTTACAGCTCGAAGGGATCCTACGAGCAGTACTTC. Translation: CASSYSSKGSYEQYF.

This clonotype was picked up a small number of times. V is TRBV5-1 and J is TRBJ2-2; no clear D. Between the trimmed V and J ends, which lost 4 bases and 0 bases, there was a span of 4 bases. CDR3 length: 13 amino acids. Germline V gene lookup returns CDR1 SGHRS and CDR2 YFSETQ. The CDR3 DNA reads as TGCGCCAGCAGCGTAGCGAACACCGGGGAGCTGTTTTTT. Amino acid sequence: CASSVANTGELFF. Supplemented by reference TRBV5-1 and TRBJ2-2, the full variable domain reads KAGVTQTPRYLIKTRGQQVTLSCSPISGHRSVSWYQQTPGQGLQFLFEYFSETQRNKGNFPGRFSGRQFSNSRSEMNVSTLELGDSALYLCASSVANTGELFFGEGSRLTVL.

This clonotype was detected only a few times. The chain has TRBV12-3 or TRBV12-4 and TRBJ2-7, with TRBD1 identical over 8 bases. J gave up 3 bases and V 4 bases, and 2 bases lay outside the gene matches. The CDR3 length is 13 residues. CDR3 sequence: CASSWTGSYEQYF. The CDR3 DNA follows: TGTGCCAGCAGTTGGACAGGGAGCTACGAGCAGTACTTC.

The chain employs TRBV7-9 and TRBJ1-2; 7 bases fit TRBD1. This CDR3 spans 13 amino acids. Germline CDR1 and CDR2: SEHNR and FQNEAQ (reference sequence). V was clipped by 4 bases and J by 4 bases; unmatched bases: 3. The CDR3: CASSSGDSYGYTF. The DNA of the CDR3 is TGTGCCAGCAGCTCCGGGGACAGCTATGGCTACACCTTC.

The chain links TRBV10-3 to TRBJ2-3; 9 bases agree with TRBD2. The junction had 7 bases not matched to a gene; V was cut back by 4 bases and J by 5 bases. The CDR3 consists of 15 residues. Germline loops: CDR1 ENHRY, CDR2 SYGVKD. For the CDR3, the DNA is TGTGCCATCAGTGCAGCGGGGGGCCTGGGAGATACGCAGTATTTT. Translating it yields CAISAAGGLGDTQYF.

The chain combines TRBV7-9 with TRBJ2-7, with 9 bases fitting TRBD1. V trimming: 5 bases; J trimming: 3 bases; junction bases outside the gene matches: 5. The CDR3 length is 14 residues. In germline, CDR1 is SEHNR, CDR2 FQNEAQ (reference sequence). This chain's CDR3 is CASSTRDRDYEQYF. The CDR3, as DNA: TGTGCCAGCAGCACAAGGGACAGGGACTACGAGCAGTACTTC.

This clonotype was counted ten times or more. This rearrangement joins TRBV19 to TRBJ1-5, with a possible D match to TRBD1 (6 bases). CDR1 is LNHDA, CDR2 SQIVND, per germline (reference sequence). V lost 8 bases and J lost 6, with 14 bases in between. The CDR3 is made up of 13 amino acids. The CDR3 region is CASSIGGRQPQHF. CDR3 DNA sequence: TGTGCCAGTTCTATAGGGGGGCGTCAGCCCCAGCATTTT. The full variable domain, completed using reference TRBV19 and TRBJ1-5, is DGGITQSPKYLFRKEGQNVTLSCEQNLNHDAMYWYRQDPGQGLRLIYYSQIVNDFQKGDIAEGYSVSREKKESFPLTVTSAQKNPTAFYLCASSIGGRQPQHFGDGTRLSIL.